The text below deals with one T cell receptor beta chain. What this receptor recognizes is not known. No base-level quality is on record; no much larger clone is a single base apart. This record comes from a study of CD8 T cells in ankylosing spondylitis listed by TCRdb under 2017. Turning to the overall study: The study profiled T cell receptor beta repertoires in healthy donors and ankylosing spondylitis patients to find disease-linked TCR variants. In total, the full study cohort was made up of over a hundred healthy donors and approximately 27 ankylosing spondylitis patients. Peripheral blood samples were taken, and synovial fluid was additionally collected from ankylosing spondylitis patients. The full study reports these points: Some TCR beta motif variants had previously been reported in synovial fluid and blood of reactive arthritis patients, which suggested common disease-initiation mechanisms. According to the report, matched synovial fluid samples from ankylosing spondylitis patients were significantly enriched for the disease-linked clones. A TCR beta motif of several highly homologous amino acid variants appeared characteristic of blood from ankylosing spondylitis patients. In peripheral blood, the disease-linked clones were found at relatively low frequencies and had a CD8+ phenotype.

Sequencing relied on an Illumina HiSeq 2500. TCR beta libraries were prepared by quantitative 5'-RACE with molecular barcodes. Per the authors' processing: A new computational method based on a probabilistic model of VDJ rearrangement was used to identify disease-linked TCR variants. TCRdb cleaned the public reads at Q25 with fastp, built clones with MiXCR and kept in-frame beta chains. Each record represents a unique CDR3 protein, reported with the most common genes and DNA among its rows. TCRdb, rather than the study authors, made the V and J calls. This sample comprises 300,000 to 400,000 distinct CDR3 sequences, over 12% of them detected only once. In total, the top ten clones hold 1.1% of the sample. Trimming costs V 7 bases and J 2 bases, and their ends lie 15 bases apart. Spanning cysteine to phenylalanine, the CDR3 consists of 14 amino acids. Only the CDR3 DNA is retained, 42 bases long and in frame from the first base.

The specimen was blood, either unsorted or a sorted T cell fraction (not recorded which). Rearrangement joined TRBV12-3 or TRBV12-4 to TRBJ2-7; a weak D assignment points to TRBD1 (5 bases agree). This TCR was recovered from a male donor with ankylosing spondylitis or in good health (not recorded which). The nucleotides read TGTGCCAGCACTCCCTGGGGCTTAGCCTACGAGCAGTACTTC. Its amino acids are CASTPWGLAYEQYF.